This T cell receptor beta chain is from a study of T cell responses to AZD1222 COVID-19 vaccine. As for this clone: As yet, its antigen is unknown.

Method: immunoSEQ multiplex PCR; TCRdb's copy keeps in-frame clones and lacks some. Here the sample spans about 200,000 clones, approximately 90% being singletons. Whole-study results and caveats: Epitopes outside B.1.351 and B.1.1.7 mutated regions reportedly drew nearly half of spike TCRs.

CDR1 and CDR2 from the germline V gene are ENHRY and SYGVKD. Trimming cost V 7 bases and J 12 bases, with 19 bases left between them. The CDR3 contains 13 residues. Second-dose groups at about 4 or about 12 weeks were pooled. Sequencing was performed on peripheral blood, taken 28 days after the second AZD1222 dose. The receptor was derived from an adult who received the AZD1222 COVID-19 vaccine. The chain links TRBV10-3 to TRBJ1-5; the D is unclear. In DNA, the CDR3 is TGTGCCATCAACGAATCCCCCGGAGAGGTCCAGCATTTT. The encoded protein is CAINESPGEVQHF.